The entry that follows covers one T cell receptor beta chain sequence. Its antigen is undetermined. 13 Jbeta primers and 60 Vbeta primers were used for the PCR. Only in-frame clones appear in the TCRdb table, and some are missing; sequencing was by immunoSEQ multiplex PCR. This listing includes some 130,000 clones. This sample stems from a study of cytomegalovirus exposure and HLA in healthy donors. Trimming left V 5 bases short and J 3 bases short, with 9 bases between. Germline lookup yields CDR1 MDHEN and CDR2 SYDVKM. The CDR3 sequence is 13 residues long. Broader study findings: For TCR beta chains, V- and J-gene trimming was later linked to a missense DCLRE1C variant. In a later analysis, DRB1 alleles had the most associated TCRs; HLA-C alleles the fewest. Common viral pathogens were later found to be apparently linked to several of the most significant clusters.

The sequence was collected from a woman in her sixties or seventies in good health and CMV-seronegative. Specimen: PBMCs. The rearrangement joins TRBV28 to TRBJ2-3, with D unresolved. CDR3 sequence reads: CASSPLPTDTQYF. CDR3 nucleotides: TGTGCCAGCAGTCCCCTCCCGACAGATACGCAGTATTTT.